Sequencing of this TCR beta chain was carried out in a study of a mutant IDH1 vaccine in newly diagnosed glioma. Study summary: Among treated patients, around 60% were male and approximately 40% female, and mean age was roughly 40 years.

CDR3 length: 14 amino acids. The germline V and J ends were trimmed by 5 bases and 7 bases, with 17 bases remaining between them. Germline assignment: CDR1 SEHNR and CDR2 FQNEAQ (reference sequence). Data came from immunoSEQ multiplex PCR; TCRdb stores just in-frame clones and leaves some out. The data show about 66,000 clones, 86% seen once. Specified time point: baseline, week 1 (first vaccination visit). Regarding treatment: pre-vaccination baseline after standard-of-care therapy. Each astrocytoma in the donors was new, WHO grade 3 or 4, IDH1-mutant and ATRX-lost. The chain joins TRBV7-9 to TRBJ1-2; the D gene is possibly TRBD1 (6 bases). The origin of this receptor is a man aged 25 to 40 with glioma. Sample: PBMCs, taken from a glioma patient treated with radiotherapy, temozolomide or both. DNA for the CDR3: TGTGCCAGCAGCCGAGTCGGGGGCCAGGGTGGCTACACCTTC. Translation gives CASSRVGGQGGYTF.